This T cell receptor (beta chain) was retrieved from a study of shared clonotypes between healthy human individuals. Overall study: The donors, a couple of women and three men, were aged 18 to 49. CD4 naive and CD4 memory each took three plates per donor, while CD8 naive took two and CD8 memory one. Study results and limitations: All-four-donor shared clonotypes had higher generation probabilities than non-shared clonotypes did.

Worth noting for this clone: The antigen is unknown.

CD8 cells classed as naive were CD45RO-negative and positively selected for CCR7, excluding terminally differentiated effector memory CD45RA+ cells. The ends lost 5 bases at V and 4 bases at J; junction bases unmatched: 10. This CDR3 is 15 amino acids long. Germline V lookup: CDR1 SGHTA, CDR2 FQGNSA. Sequencing used immunoSEQ multiplex PCR; TCRdb keeps in-frame clones, though not all of them. The table shows approximately 1.9 million clones, with around 93% occurring only once. The sample was naive CD8+ T cells from PBMCs. The genes are TRBV7-2 and TRBJ2-7; TRBD1 agrees at 8 bases. This receptor was taken from a man aged 18 to 30 in good health. Some clones in this sample may be carry-over from other donors' samples. CDR3 DNA: TGTGCCAGCAGCGTAGGCGGACAGGGATTATACGAGCAGTACTTC. Amino acid sequence: CASSVGGQGLYEQYF.